This entry concerns a single TCR beta chain. Its specificity is unknown. Treatment defined: some 20 received Ad26.COV2.S at low or high dose, single or two shots; about 5 received placebo; per-sample allocation not given. Specimens were obtained on day 63 following the first vaccine or placebo injection. Here immunoSEQ multiplex PCR was the method, and the copy in TCRdb shows in-frame clones only, minus some. The table has roughly 270,000 clones, around 87% seen once. V gave up 5 bases and J gave up 7 bases, with 21 bases separating them. The germline V gene encodes CDR1 SGHRS and CDR2 YFSETQ. CDR3 length: 16 residues. The sample is drawn from a study of Ad26.COV2.S vaccination and SARS-CoV-2 variants. Looking at the study overall: Intramuscular Ad26.COV2.S doses were given once or twice, 56 days apart. Broader study findings: After vaccination, reports described spike-specific CD8+ and CD4+ T cell responses as showing substantial breadth.

Source: peripheral blood, taken in a trial of Ad26.COV2.S vaccine versus placebo. V gene TRBV5-1 combines with J gene TRBJ1-4; no clear D. This receptor was taken from a person aged 18-65 years who received the Ad26.COV2.S COVID-19 vaccine or a placebo. CDR3 sequence: CASSLSRPAEGEKLFF. CDR3 DNA sequence: TGCGCCAGCAGTCTCTCTCGCCCGGCTGAAGGTGAAAAACTGTTTTTT. Looking up the rest from reference TRBV5-1 and TRBJ1-4 gives the full variable domain: KAGVTQTPRYLIKTRGQQVTLSCSPISGHRSVSWYQQTPGQGLQFLFEYFSETQRNKGNFPGRFSGRQFSNSRSEMNVSTLELGDSALYLCASSLSRPAEGEKLFFGSGTQLSVL.